This TCR beta chain stems from a study of blood T cell repertoires in COVID-19. A note on this clone: Other DNA sequences within the sample encode an identical CDR3.

The repertoire was sequenced with immunoSEQ multiplex PCR; TCRdb's copy has only in-frame clones and lacks some. The sample holds fewer than 450,000 clones; about 90% are singletons and the top ten take roughly 3.5%. This CDR3 spans 13 amino acids. Trimming removed 0 bases from V and 3 bases from J, with 5 bases in between. Germline V gives CDR1 LGHNA, CDR2 YSLEER. Input material: peripheral blood. The TCR was taken from a woman younger than 30 who had recovered from COVID-19. The chain has TRBV4-3 and TRBJ1-2; tentative D call: TRBD1 (5 bases). Here the CDR3 DNA reads TGCGCCAGCAGCCAAGACAGGGACTATGGCTACACCTTC. It translates to CASSQDRDYGYTF.